A single sample is the source of the 13 T cell receptor beta chains below, sequenced in a study of blood T cells in healthy people across ages (dated by TCRdb to 2013 to 2016). Libraries were built with 5' RACE. These reads were obtained on an Illumina HiSeq 2500. A second PCR of about 6 to 11 cycles was performed with a sample-barcoded 5' primer and a J-beta primer mix. In-frame beta chains were kept once TCRdb had trimmed the public reads at Q25 with fastp and called clones with MiXCR. Entries are consolidated by CDR3 protein sequence, retaining the most common genes and DNA. The sample table holds some 760,000 distinct CDR3 sequences, of which approximately 25% were seen once. The top ten constitute 9.4% of the sample. This sample was also put to use in a study of T cells of mothers and their children.

What was sequenced was blood. The receptors come from a boy aged 5-17 years in good health.

This chain connects TRBV11-2 to TRBJ2-1; 9 bases are a match to TRBD2. Trimming at V came to 0 bases and at J to 8 bases, leaving 8 bases not matched to a gene. Germline values: CDR1 SGHAT, CDR2 FQNNGV. The CDR3 loop spans 16 amino acids. The CDR3, as DNA: TGTGCCAGCAGCTTAGAAGAAGGCGGGGGGGCCCATGAGCAGTTCTTC. This gives the protein CASSLEEGGGAHEQFF.

This clonotype has just a few counts. The V call is TRBV20-1, the J call TRBJ2-7; possible D gene TRBD2, 5 bases. The V and J ends lost 5 bases and 6 bases respectively, with 17 bases between them. The germline V gene has CDR1 DFQATT and CDR2 SNEGSKA (reference sequence). The CDR3 consists of 13 residues. CDR3 sequence reads: CSAVSSREVEQYF. CDR3 nucleotide sequence: TGCAGTGCTGTATCCTCTCGGGAAGTCGAGCAGTACTTC.

This clonotype was seen more than once but under ten times. The chain links TRBV2 to TRBJ2-7; D unresolved. The V end was cut by 4 bases, the J end by 5 bases, with 12 bases between. The V gene's germline CDR1 is SNHLY and CDR2 FYNNEI. This CDR3 is built from 13 residues. This CDR3 reads CASSGLGVNEQYF. For the CDR3, the DNA is TGTGCCAGCAGTGGACTTGGGGTAAACGAGCAGTACTTC.

The V gene is TRBV28, the J gene TRBJ2-5; 7 bases fit TRBD2. The V gene's germline CDR1 is MDHEN and CDR2 SYDVKM. CDR3 length: 13 amino acids. V lost 2 bases, J lost 7 bases, and 4 bases stayed unmatched. The chain's CDR3 is CASSLSGDGTQYF. CDR3 in DNA: TGTGCCAGCAGTTTAAGCGGGGATGGGACCCAGTACTTC.

This clonotype has a handful of counts. The rearrangement joins TRBV7-9 to TRBJ2-5, with TRBD2 matching over 9 bases. The assigned J gene may be wrong: the sequence end matches TRBJ2-1 better. Germline CDR1 reads SEHNR; CDR2 reads FQNEAQ (reference sequence). CDR3 length: 14 residues. The CDR3 DNA sequence: TGTGCCAGCAGGTCGGGGAGCGGGGGGAATGAGCAGTTCTTC. As protein: CASRSGSGGNEQFF.

This chain uses TRBV7-3 with TRBJ2-1, with 13 bases fitting TRBD2. The germline gives CDR1 SGHTA, CDR2 FQGTGA. The V gene end was trimmed by 5 bases and the J gene end by 5 bases; junction bases not matched to a gene: 3. The CDR3 spans 15 residues. CDR3: CASSRGLAGNNEQFF. The CDR3 coding sequence is TGTGCCAGCAGCCGGGGACTAGCGGGGAACAATGAGCAGTTCTTC.

The chain links TRBV29-1 to TRBJ2-2; D is uncertain. The V gene lost 4 bases and the J gene lost 5 bases, with 5 bases spanning the gap. Germline CDR1 SQVTM, CDR2 ANQGSEA. The CDR3 extends over 11 amino acids. CDR3 DNA sequence: TGCAGCGTTGCCGGGACCGGGGAGCTGTTTTTT. Translating it yields CSVAGTGELFF.

This clonotype has just a few counts. CDR3 residues: CASSHDLMGPTNEKLFF. The CDR3 region has the DNA TGTGCCAGCAGTCATGACCTGATGGGGCCAACTAATGAAAAACTGTTTTTT. The chain couples TRBV6-1 to TRBJ1-4; possible D gene TRBD1, 5 bases. Trimming removed 5 bases from V and 0 bases from J, with 16 bases in between. CDR1 MNHNS and CDR2 SASEGT come from the germline V gene. This CDR3 has 17 amino acids.

The chain combines TRBV5-1 with TRBJ1-3; perhaps TRBD1 as D (6 bases). V was pared by 2 bases and J by 2 bases, with 8 bases between. CDR1 and CDR2 (germline): SGHRS, YFSETQ. The CDR3 runs to 14 residues. The CDR3 DNA sequence: TGCGCCAGCAGCTTTGGACAGCCTGGAAACACCATATATTTT. It encodes CASSFGQPGNTIYF.

This clonotype has just one count. CDR3 sequence (DNA): TGTGCCAGCAGCTTAGTCCACACAGATACGCAGTATTTT. Translating gives CASSLVHTDTQYF. The chain joins TRBV7-6 to TRBJ2-3, with no clear D. Germline CDR1 SGHVS, CDR2 FNYEAQ. The CDR3 loop spans 13 amino acids. The V end was cut by 1 base, the J end by 2 bases, with 4 bases between.

This clonotype has a handful of counts. The chain couples TRBV6-5 to TRBJ1-2, with D unresolved. V was cut by 6 bases and J by 4 bases, with 18 bases left in between. There are 15 residues in the CDR3. The V gene's germline CDR1 is MNHEY and CDR2 SVGAGI. The CDR3 region is CASSSDGVSFYGYTF. CDR3 nucleotides: TGTGCCAGCAGCTCCGATGGGGTATCCTTCTATGGCTACACCTTC.

V gene TRBV6-1 combines with J gene TRBJ2-2; 14 bases map to TRBD2. After removal of 4 bases from V and 6 bases from J, the junction contained 1 base not matched to a gene. This CDR3 contains 15 residues. Germline lookup yields CDR1 MNHNS and CDR2 SASEGT. CDR3 coding DNA: TGTGCCAGCAGTGGACTAGCGGGAGGGCCCGGGGAGCTGTTTTTT. Residues: CASSGLAGGPGELFF.

There are a few counts of this clonotype. The rearrangement joins TRBV9 to TRBJ2-7; D remains unclear. V lost 0 bases to trimming and J lost 6 bases, with 13 bases between them. Germline V gene sequence: CDR1 SGDLS, CDR2 YYNGEE. The length of the CDR3 is 14 residues. The chain's CDR3 is CASSVGADRVEQYF. Here the CDR3 DNA reads TGTGCCAGCAGCGTAGGCGCTGACCGGGTCGAGCAGTACTTC.